This T cell receptor (beta chain) came from a study of shared T cell receptors in the human thymus. Germline V CDR1 and CDR2: SGHDN, FVKESK. V lost 0 bases, J lost 7 bases, and 16 bases lay in between. This CDR3 comprises 16 residues. Some clones are missing from TCRdb's copy, which holds only in-frame ones; the method was immunoSEQ multiplex PCR. Of some 660,000 clones in the sample, over 75% were seen once. The sample also formed part of further work on human thymus T cells. That work contributes: Corrective cardiac operations yielded the resected thymus tissue. What appeared biased in thymic and blood repertoires was the usage of V and J genes. Thymic repertoires from unrelated individuals overlapped highly, related research reported.

What was sequenced was thymocytes. The V call is TRBV14, the J call TRBJ2-1, with D unresolved. The origin of this receptor is a boy in the first two years of life with a congenital heart defect. CDR3: CASSQDNAVSGNEQFF. CDR3 nucleotide sequence: TGTGCCAGCAGCCAAGATAACGCCGTTTCGGGTAATGAGCAGTTCTTC.